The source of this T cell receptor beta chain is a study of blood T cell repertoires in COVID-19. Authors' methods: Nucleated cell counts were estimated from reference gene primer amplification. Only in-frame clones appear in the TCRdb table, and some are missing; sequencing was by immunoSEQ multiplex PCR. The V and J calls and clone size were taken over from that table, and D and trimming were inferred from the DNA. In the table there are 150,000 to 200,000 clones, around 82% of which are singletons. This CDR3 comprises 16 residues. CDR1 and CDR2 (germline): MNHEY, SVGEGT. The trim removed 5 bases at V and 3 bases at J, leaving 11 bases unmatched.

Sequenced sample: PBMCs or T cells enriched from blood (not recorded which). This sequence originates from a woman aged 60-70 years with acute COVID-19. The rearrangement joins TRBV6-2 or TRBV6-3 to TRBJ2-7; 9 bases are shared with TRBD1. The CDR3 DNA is TGTGCCAGCAGTCAAAGAGGGGACAGGGCAATCTACGAGCAGTACGTC. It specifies CASSQRGDRAIYEQYV.